Below are 12 T cell receptor beta chains sequenced from a single sample in a study of blood T cell repertoires in COVID-19. Measured with immunoSEQ multiplex PCR; TCRdb has only the in-frame clones, and not every one. The sample consists of roughly 170,000 clones, approximately 80% of them appearing once. Sequenced sample: peripheral blood. These TCRs come from a human donor in a cohort sampled during active COVID-19.

The chain is built from TRBV13 and TRBJ2-1, with D uncertain. Germline loops: CDR1 PRHDT, CDR2 FYEKMQ (reference sequence). The CDR3 has 14 residues. The V and J ends lost 0 bases and 3 bases respectively, with 6 bases between them. CDR3 in amino acids: CASSLGPSYNEQFF. The CDR3 DNA reads TGTGCCAGCAGCTTAGGGCCTAGCTACAATGAGCAGTTCTTC.

CDR3 in amino acids: CASSQEAGYNSPLHF. The CDR3 DNA reads as TGTGCCAGCAGCCAAGAGGCGGGCTATAATTCACCCCTCCACTTT. The chain links TRBV3-1 (or the pseudogene TRBV3-2) to TRBJ1-6; no reliable D call. Between the trimmed V and J ends, which lost 0 bases and 3 bases, there was a span of 6 bases. The germline V gene encodes CDR1 LGHDT and CDR2 YNNKEL (reference sequence). This CDR3 contains 15 residues.

The chain is built from TRBV11-3 and TRBJ2-3, with D maybe TRBD2 (6 bases). This CDR3 region has 15 residues. V was pared by 5 bases and J by 1 base, with 13 bases between. CDR1 and CDR2 from the germline V gene are SGHNT and YENEEA. The CDR3 sequence is CASSKSSERTDTQYF. The CDR3 coding sequence is TGTGCCAGCAGCAAATCTAGCGAGCGCACAGATACGCAGTATTTT.

The V and J genes are TRBV27 and TRBJ2-1, with D possibly matching TRBD2 (5 bases). The germline V and J ends were trimmed by 2 bases and 5 bases, with 16 bases remaining between them. The CDR3 covers 16 residues. Per germline, CDR1 MNHEY and CDR2 SMNVEV (reference sequence). The CDR3 DNA reads TGTGCCAGCAGTTTAAAGGCTAGCTTCTTCGACAATGAGCAGTTCTTC. Residues: CASSLKASFFDNEQFF.

The V and J genes are TRBV3-1 (or the pseudogene TRBV3-2) and TRBJ1-6; TRBD1 matches at 9 bases. J lost 13 bases, V lost 10 bases, and 8 bases had no gene match. The CDR3 runs to 12 residues. CDR1 and CDR2 from the germline V gene are LGHDT and YNNKEL (reference sequence). Here the CDR3 DNA reads TGTGCCACCCAGACAGGGGGGGCCCCCCTCCACTTT. This encodes CATQTGGAPLHF.

The chain is built from TRBV5-1 and TRBJ2-1; tentative D call: TRBD2 (5 bases). Trimming shortened V by 4 bases and J by 6 bases, and 17 bases separated the two germline ends. Germline CDR1 SGHRS, CDR2 YFSETQ. The CDR3 is 15 residues long. The CDR3 region has the DNA TGCGCCAGCAGCCCCTACACCGGACTTCTCAATGAGCAGTTCTTC. Encoded protein: CASSPYTGLLNEQFF.

The chain joins TRBV7-8 to TRBJ1-6; TRBD1 is a possible D gene (5 bases). From germline, CDR1 is SGHVS and CDR2 FQNEAQ. Trimming stripped 5 bases from V and 10 bases from J, with 12 bases between. The CDR3 is made up of 13 amino acids. The CDR3 nucleotides read TGTGCCAGCAGCACGCAGGGTAGCTCACCCCTCCACTTT. As protein: CASSTQGSSPLHF.

This clone came up a few times. The chain combines TRBV20-1 with TRBJ2-1; 7 bases agree with TRBD2. Germline-derived CDR1 and CDR2 are DFQATT and SNEGSKA (reference sequence). V lost 3 bases to trimming and J lost 14 bases; unmatched junction nucleotides: 16. This CDR3 spans 14 amino acids. This CDR3 is CSASLANLGEGEFF. The CDR3 DNA reads TGCAGTGCTAGTTTGGCTAACCTGGGGGAGGGAGAGTTCTTC.

This sequence joins TRBV5-6 and TRBJ2-7; D is perhaps TRBD1 (6 bases). The germline V gene has CDR1 SGHDT and CDR2 YYEEEE. Between the trimmed V and J ends, which lost 0 bases and 9 bases, there was a span of 16 bases. The CDR3 is 14 residues long. DNA for the CDR3: TGTGCCAGCAGCTTGGCCTCGACAGGCTTGGGGCAGTACTTC. Translating it yields CASSLASTGLGQYF.

The rearrangement joins TRBV7-8 to TRBJ1-2; 9 positions match TRBD1. Per germline, CDR1 SGHVS and CDR2 FQNEAQ. There are 13 residues in the CDR3. The junction had 2 bases not matched to a gene; V was cut back by 1 base and J by 8 bases. CDR3 in amino acids: CASSLGTGDGYTF. The CDR3 DNA follows: TGTGCCAGCAGCTTAGGGACAGGGGACGGCTACACCTTC.

CDR3 sequence reads: CASSLGRGSNQPQHF. The CDR3 nucleotides are TGCGCCAGCAGCTTGGGGCGGGGTAGCAATCAGCCCCAGCATTTT. The chain carries TRBV5-1 and TRBJ1-5; D gene uncertain. This CDR3 comprises 15 residues. Per germline, CDR1 SGHRS and CDR2 YFSETQ. Trimming shortened V by 0 bases and J by 0 bases, and 7 bases separated the two germline ends.

Here the CDR3 DNA reads TGTGCCAGCAGTTTACCCACCTACAATGAGCAGTTCTTC. Translated, it gives CASSLPTYNEQFF. The rearrangement joins TRBV27 to TRBJ2-1; D remains ambiguous. The CDR3 consists of 13 residues. The V gene lost 2 bases and the J gene lost 2 bases, with 4 bases spanning the gap. Germline values: CDR1 MNHEY, CDR2 SMNVEV (reference sequence).